The text below deals with one TCR beta chain. This entry comes from a study of blood T cell repertoires in COVID-19. In terms of age and location, participants ranged from roughly 18 to 90 years and lived in around 22 US areas. Trimming shortened V by 1 base and J by 3 bases, and 10 bases separated the two germline ends. This CDR3 region has 14 residues. Germline CDR1 reads MDHEN; CDR2 reads SYDVKM. Method: immunoSEQ multiplex PCR; TCRdb's copy keeps in-frame clones and lacks some. The repertoire holds 250,000 or so clones, about 88% seen once, with about 6.9% in the top ten. This chain connects TRBV28 to TRBJ2-7, with D perhaps matching TRBD1 (5 bases). The sequence derives from a woman between 45 and 65 years old who had been exposed to COVID-19. Sequencing input: PBMCs or T cells enriched from blood (not recorded which). The CDR3 reads CASSLSQDFYEQYF. DNA of the CDR3: TGTGCCAGCAGTTTATCACAGGATTTCTACGAGCAGTACTTC.